Listed here are 30 T cell receptor beta chains from one sample, sequenced in a study of T-cell reconstitution after alpha-beta-depleted transplantation in children. The TCRbeta library incorporated unique molecular identifiers. MiXCR, run by TCRdb on the PCR reads, gives a single entry per CDR3 protein. Here the sample spans around 680,000 distinct CDR3 sequences, roughly 15% being singletons. This sample comprised PBMCs from the stem cell graft donor, obtained from the stem cell graft. The origin of the receptors is a human donor who donated a stem cell graft to a child with acute myeloid leukemia.

This clonotype showed up many times. The chain employs TRBV20-1 and TRBJ2-5; 7 bases align to TRBD1. Germline V gives CDR1 DFQATT, CDR2 SNEGSKA (reference sequence). The length of the CDR3 is 14 residues. With V trimmed by 3 bases and J by 5 bases, 9 bases remained unmatched. This CDR3 reads CSARGQSRSETQYF. CDR3 nucleotide sequence: TGCAGTGCTAGGGGACAGAGTAGATCGGAGACCCAGTACTTC.

In its sample, this clonotype was seen many times. The gene calls are TRBV20-1 and TRBJ2-3, with TRBD1 as a possible D gene (6 bases). The germline CDR1 and CDR2 sequences are DFQATT and SNEGSKA (reference sequence). With 1 base removed from V and 4 bases from J, the gap between germline ends came to 9 bases. This CDR3 region has 13 residues. CDR3 sequence: CSARGGGPDTQYF. CDR3 bases: TGCAGTGCTAGAGGTGGGGGCCCAGATACGCAGTATTTT.

This clonotype came up many times. The chain combines TRBV20-1 with TRBJ2-1, with TRBD1 identical over 8 bases. V lost 7 bases, J lost 6 bases, and 5 bases stayed unmatched. From germline, CDR1 is DFQATT and CDR2 SNEGSKA (reference sequence). The CDR3 extends over 12 amino acids. In nucleotides, the CDR3 is TGCAGTGGACAGGGGATATTCAATGAGCAGTTCTTC. This gives the protein CSGQGIFNEQFF.

The sample holds a few counts of this clonotype. The chain employs TRBV5-6 and TRBJ2-3; 7 positions agree with TRBD2. The V and J ends lost 2 bases and 2 bases, in that order; junction bases with no gene match: 8. The CDR3 loop spans 16 amino acids. Germline loops: CDR1 SGHDT, CDR2 YYEEEE. CDR3 protein: CASSFRGRGYTDTQYF. CDR3 nucleotide sequence: TGTGCCAGCAGCTTTCGTGGGCGGGGGTACACAGATACGCAGTATTTT.

Remarks on this clonotype: A read error may explain this, as a much larger clone is one base away. Because it lacks the conserved phenylalanine or tryptophan at the end, this CDR3 is likely a read error. The genes are TRBV20-1 and TRBJ2-7, with D tentatively TRBD2 (6 bases). Trimming shortened V by 0 bases and J by 0 bases, and 12 bases separated the two germline ends. The length of the CDR3 is 15 residues. CDR1 DFQATT and CDR2 SNEGSKA come from the germline V gene (reference sequence). The CDR3 nucleotides are TGCAGTGCTAGAGATTCTGCGGGGAGCTCCTACGAGCAGTACCTC. This translates into CSARDSAGSSYEQYL.

The chain uses TRBV12-3 or TRBV12-4 and TRBJ2-2; D is possibly TRBD1 or TRBD2 (5 bases each). The V gene lost 4 bases and the J gene lost 5 bases, with 8 bases spanning the gap. CDR3 length equals 13 residues. The CDR3: CASSWGGTGELFF. CDR3 nucleotide sequence: TGTGCCAGCAGTTGGGGCGGGACCGGGGAGCTGTTTTTT.

This clonotype came up a few times. J is TRBJ1-6 and V is TRBV4-1; no clear D gene. The CDR3 loop spans 13 amino acids. Trimming removed 0 bases from V and 9 bases from J, with 6 bases in between. Germline CDR1 MGHRA, CDR2 YSYEKL. CDR3 sequence: CASSQDRSSPLHF. CDR3 coding DNA: TGCGCCAGCAGCCAAGATAGGAGTTCACCCCTCCACTTT.

This clonotype appeared many times. In DNA form, the CDR3 reads TGCAGCGTTGGTGTATTAGCGCCCGGGGAGCTGTTTTTT. Residues: CSVGVLAPGELFF. This chain joins TRBV29-1 and TRBJ2-2; weak D call: TRBD2 (5 bases). V gave up 4 bases and J gave up 6 bases, with 12 bases separating them. This CDR3 has 13 residues. In germline, CDR1 is SQVTM, CDR2 ANQGSEA.

This clonotype was seen a few times. V and J are TRBV7-2 and TRBJ2-7; D unresolved. The CDR3 sequence is 14 residues long. The germline V gene encodes CDR1 SGHTA and CDR2 FQGNSA. V lost 3 bases to trimming and J lost 0 bases, with 9 bases between them. The CDR3 nucleotides read TGTGCCAGCAGCTTTAGTAGGAGCTCCTACGAGCAGTACTTC. This gives the protein CASSFSRSSYEQYF. The whole variable domain, filled in from reference TRBV7-2 and TRBJ2-7, reads GAGVSQSPSNKVTEKGKDVELRCDPISGHTALYWYRQSLGQGLEFLIYFQGNSAPDKSGLPSDRFSAERTGGSVSTLTIQRTQQEDSAVYLCASSFSRSSYEQYFGPGTRLTVT.

In its sample, this clonotype was seen many times. The rearrangement links TRBV20-1 to TRBJ2-1; unclear D gene. CDR1 is DFQATT, CDR2 SNEGSKA, per germline (reference sequence). The CDR3 is 11 amino acids. The V gene lost 5 bases and the J gene lost 4 bases, with 6 bases spanning the gap. This CDR3 reads CSAEKYNEQFF. CDR3 DNA: TGCAGTGCTGAAAAGTACAATGAGCAGTTCTTC.

This clonotype came up many times. The genes are TRBV20-1 and TRBJ1-5; D uncertain. The CDR3 covers 16 residues. V shed 0 bases and J shed 5 bases, with 17 bases lying between them. Looked up from germline, CDR1 is DFQATT and CDR2 is SNEGSKA (reference sequence). Here the CDR3 DNA reads TGCAGTGCTAGAGATGTAATCGGGCAGGATTATCAGCCCCAGCATTTT. It specifies CSARDVIGQDYQPQHF.

This clonotype was seen repeatedly, ten times or more. A junction end diverges from the germline sequence, so it may reflect a read error. The gene calls are TRBV5-1 and TRBJ2-1; tentatively, D is TRBD1 or TRBD2 (6 bases each). Germline V gene lookup returns CDR1 SGHRS and CDR2 YFSETQ. The CDR3 spans 13 residues. CDR3 sequence: CASTGAGYTEQFF. The CDR3 region has the DNA TGCGCCAGCACGGGGGCAGGGTACACTGAGCAGTTCTTC.

The chain links TRBV5-1 to TRBJ1-6; 7 positions match TRBD1. Germline CDR1 and CDR2: SGHRS and YFSETQ. This CDR3 is built from 16 residues. The junction had 11 bases not matched to a gene; V was cut back by 4 bases and J by 7 bases. Written as DNA, the CDR3 is TGCGCCAGCAGCATAGCCTGGGACAGCGGCAATTCACCCCTCCACTTT. Its protein product is CASSIAWDSGNSPLHF.

This clonotype has at least ten counts. The V and J genes are TRBV29-1 and TRBJ2-1, with 16 bases matching TRBD2. Germline V gene lookup returns CDR1 SQVTM and CDR2 ANQGSEA. V gave up 4 bases and J gave up 10 bases; unmatched junction bases: 10. The length of the CDR3 is 16 residues. CDR3 residues: CSVARGTSGGAGEQFF. CDR3 nucleotide sequence: TGCAGCGTTGCTCGCGGGACTAGCGGGGGGGCAGGGGAGCAGTTCTTC.

This clonotype was seen many times. The V and J genes are TRBV20-1 and TRBJ2-7; 10 nucleotides align to TRBD2. The CDR3 length is 14 residues. Germline V lookup: CDR1 DFQATT, CDR2 SNEGSKA (reference sequence). V was pared by 2 bases and J by 4 bases, with 5 bases of the junction left unmatched. The CDR3 is CSARSGGAPYEQYF. The CDR3 region has the DNA TGCAGTGCTAGAAGCGGGGGGGCGCCTTACGAGCAGTACTTC.

J is TRBJ2-1 and V is TRBV20-1; D uncertain. Germline V gene sequence: CDR1 DFQATT, CDR2 SNEGSKA (reference sequence). This CDR3 spans 14 amino acids. Trimming shortened V by 3 bases and J by 0 bases, and 9 bases separated the two germline ends. CDR3: CSASTEISYNEQFF. As DNA, the CDR3 is TGCAGTGCTAGCACAGAGATCTCCTACAATGAGCAGTTCTTC.

The V call is TRBV4-1, the J call TRBJ1-2; D is ambiguous. From germline, CDR1 is MGHRA and CDR2 YSYEKL. This CDR3 region has 14 residues. V was pared by 1 base and J by 5 bases, with 11 bases between. The CDR3 DNA follows: TGCGCCAGCAGCCAAGTAGGGAGTTCATATGGCTACACCTTC. It specifies CASSQVGSSYGYTF.

This clonotype was observed a few times. This chain uses TRBV7-8 with TRBJ2-2; 7 positions agree with TRBD1. The CDR3 is 19 amino acids. J was trimmed by 0 bases and V by 2 bases; bases with no gene match: 12. The V gene's germline CDR1 is SGHVS and CDR2 FQNEAQ. The CDR3: CASSLRGRRARANTGELFF. CDR3 in DNA: TGTGCCAGCAGCTTAAGGGGGCGCCGGGCCAGAGCGAACACCGGGGAGCTGTTTTTT. Together with reference TRBV7-8 and TRBJ2-2, the CDR3 gives the full variable domain: GAGVSQSPRYKVAKRGQDVALRCDPISGHVSLFWYQQALGQGPEFLTYFQNEAQLDKSGLPSDRFFAERPEGSVSTLKIQRTQQEDSAVYLCASSLRGRRARANTGELFFGEGSRLTVL.

The V gene is TRBV20-1, the J gene TRBJ1-1; D not certain. Trimming took 6 bases from V and 5 from J, leaving 19 bases between them. CDR3 length equals 14 residues. In germline, CDR1 is DFQATT, CDR2 SNEGSKA (reference sequence). CDR3 nucleotides: TGCAGTGCGAGCCCCGTCTCCCCGATAACTGAAGCTTTCTTT. Protein sequence: CSASPVSPITEAFF.

The V call is TRBV20-1, the J call TRBJ2-4; 9 positions match TRBD1. This CDR3 region has 15 residues. Per germline, CDR1 DFQATT and CDR2 SNEGSKA (reference sequence). Trimming took 6 bases from V and 0 from J; bases not matched to a gene: 6. DNA of the CDR3: TGCAGTGCGGACAGGGGACGGCTAGCCAAAAACATTCAGTACTTC. Its translation: CSADRGRLAKNIQYF.

The sample holds many counts of this clonotype. The chain uses TRBV20-1 and TRBJ2-7, with 7 bases that match TRBD1. Germline CDR1 reads DFQATT; CDR2 reads SNEGSKA (reference sequence). J was trimmed by 5 bases and V by 3 bases; bases with no gene match: 13. CDR3 length equals 15 residues. CDR3 in DNA: TGCAGTGCTAGTAACGTACAGGGGATTCACCACGAGCAGTACTTC. This translates into CSASNVQGIHHEQYF.

This clonotype was recorded at least ten times. The chain couples TRBV24-1 to TRBJ2-5; a weak D match, TRBD1 (6 bases). The CDR3 consists of 15 residues. Trimming removed 5 bases from V and 0 bases from J, with 12 bases in between. The germline V gene encodes CDR1 KGHDR and CDR2 SFDVKD. The CDR3 coding sequence is TGTGCCACCAGTGGGGAAGGGGGTTACCAAGAGACCCAGTACTTC. It encodes CATSGEGGYQETQYF.

J is TRBJ1-4 and V is TRBV7-9; D uncertain. Germline lookup yields CDR1 SEHNR and CDR2 FQNEAQ (reference sequence). Deletions cut 5 bases from V and 7 bases from J, with 17 bases between. This CDR3 contains 15 residues. CDR3 in DNA: TGTGCCAGCAGCCCGCTAGGGTTATGGAGTGAAAAACTGTTTTTT. This gives the protein CASSPLGLWSEKLFF.

This clonotype showed up many times. V usage is TRBV10-3 and J usage is TRBJ2-1, with D perhaps matching TRBD2 (5 bases). CDR3 length equals 12 residues. Deletions cut 3 bases from V and 15 bases from J, with 15 bases between. In germline, CDR1 is ENHRY, CDR2 SYGVKD. CDR3 amino acids: CAISESGDRGFF. The CDR3, as DNA: TGTGCCATCAGTGAATCCGGGGATAGAGGGTTCTTC.

This chain uses TRBV5-1 with TRBJ1-4; tentative D call: TRBD1 (6 bases). Germline assignment: CDR1 SGHRS and CDR2 YFSETQ. V lost 4 bases to trimming and J lost 4 bases, with 14 bases between them. The CDR3 runs to 15 residues. Here the CDR3 reads CASSARTDLNEKLFF. The CDR3 DNA reads as TGCGCCAGCAGCGCTCGGACAGATCTTAATGAAAAACTGTTTTTT.

This clonotype was recorded many times. The chain links TRBV12-3 or TRBV12-4 to TRBJ1-6; D is uncertain. Trimming pared 6 bases from V and 5 bases from J, leaving 11 bases between. The CDR3 covers 14 residues. The CDR3 coding sequence is TGTGCCAGCAGCCTACAGAGTAATAATTCACCCCTCCACTTT. It yields the protein CASSLQSNNSPLHF.

This clonotype was detected ten times or more. V and J are TRBV15 and TRBJ2-2, with 7 positions matching TRBD1. V shed 0 bases, J shed 7 bases, and the junction held 5 bases outside the gene matches. Germline CDR1 is LNHNV and CDR2 is YYDKDF (reference sequence). The CDR3 contains 15 residues. The CDR3 is CATSREQGVIGELFF. The CDR3, as DNA: TGTGCCACCAGCAGAGAGCAGGGGGTTATCGGGGAGCTGTTTTTT.

This clonotype came up a few times. V usage is TRBV6-2 or TRBV6-3 and J usage is TRBJ2-4, with 9 bases lining up with TRBD1. With 6 bases clipped from V and 9 bases from J, the junction kept 9 bases outside the gene matches. Germline loops: CDR1 MNHEY, CDR2 SVGEGT. The CDR3 extends over 14 amino acids. The DNA for the CDR3 is TGTGCCAGCAGCTCCGGGACAGGGAAGGGCATTCAGTACTTC. This translates into CASSSGTGKGIQYF.

The table lists this clonotype with many counts. V is TRBV6-1 and J is TRBJ2-2; D tentatively reads TRBD1 or TRBD2 (5 bases each). CDR3 size: 14 residues. The V gene lost 4 bases and the J gene lost 6 bases, with 12 bases spanning the gap. Germline lookup yields CDR1 MNHNS and CDR2 SASEGT. DNA for the CDR3: TGTGCCAGCAGTGGACTGAGGGGTCCCGGGGAGCTGTTTTTT. This gives the protein CASSGLRGPGELFF.

The rearrangement joins TRBV29-1 to TRBJ2-5, with TRBD2 identical over 12 bases. Trimming took 8 bases from V and 3 from J; bases not matched to a gene: 4. The germline CDR1 and CDR2 sequences are SQVTM and ANQGSEA. The CDR3 is made up of 13 amino acids. The CDR3 nucleotides read TGCAGCCCGCGACTAGCGGGGGAAGAGACCCAGTACTTC. It codes for CSPRLAGEETQYF.